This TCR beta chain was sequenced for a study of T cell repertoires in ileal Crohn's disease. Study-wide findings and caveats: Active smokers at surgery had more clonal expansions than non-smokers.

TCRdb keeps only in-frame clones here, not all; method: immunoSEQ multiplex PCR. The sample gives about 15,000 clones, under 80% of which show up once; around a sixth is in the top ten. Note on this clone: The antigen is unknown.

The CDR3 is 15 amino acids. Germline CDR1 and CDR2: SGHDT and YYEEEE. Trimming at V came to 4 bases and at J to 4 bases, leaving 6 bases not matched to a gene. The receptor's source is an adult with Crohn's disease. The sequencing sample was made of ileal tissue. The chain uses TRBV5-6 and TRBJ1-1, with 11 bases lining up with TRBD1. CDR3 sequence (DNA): TGTGCCAGCAGCGCGCGGGACAGGGGGGGCACTGAAGCTTTCTTT. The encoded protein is CASSARDRGGTEAFF. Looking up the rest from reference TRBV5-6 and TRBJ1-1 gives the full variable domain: DAGVTQSPTHLIKTRGQQVTLRCSPKSGHDTVSWYQQALGQGPQFIFQYYEEEERQRGNFPDRFSGHQFPNYSSELNVNALLLGDSALYLCASSARDRGGTEAFFGQGTRLTVV.